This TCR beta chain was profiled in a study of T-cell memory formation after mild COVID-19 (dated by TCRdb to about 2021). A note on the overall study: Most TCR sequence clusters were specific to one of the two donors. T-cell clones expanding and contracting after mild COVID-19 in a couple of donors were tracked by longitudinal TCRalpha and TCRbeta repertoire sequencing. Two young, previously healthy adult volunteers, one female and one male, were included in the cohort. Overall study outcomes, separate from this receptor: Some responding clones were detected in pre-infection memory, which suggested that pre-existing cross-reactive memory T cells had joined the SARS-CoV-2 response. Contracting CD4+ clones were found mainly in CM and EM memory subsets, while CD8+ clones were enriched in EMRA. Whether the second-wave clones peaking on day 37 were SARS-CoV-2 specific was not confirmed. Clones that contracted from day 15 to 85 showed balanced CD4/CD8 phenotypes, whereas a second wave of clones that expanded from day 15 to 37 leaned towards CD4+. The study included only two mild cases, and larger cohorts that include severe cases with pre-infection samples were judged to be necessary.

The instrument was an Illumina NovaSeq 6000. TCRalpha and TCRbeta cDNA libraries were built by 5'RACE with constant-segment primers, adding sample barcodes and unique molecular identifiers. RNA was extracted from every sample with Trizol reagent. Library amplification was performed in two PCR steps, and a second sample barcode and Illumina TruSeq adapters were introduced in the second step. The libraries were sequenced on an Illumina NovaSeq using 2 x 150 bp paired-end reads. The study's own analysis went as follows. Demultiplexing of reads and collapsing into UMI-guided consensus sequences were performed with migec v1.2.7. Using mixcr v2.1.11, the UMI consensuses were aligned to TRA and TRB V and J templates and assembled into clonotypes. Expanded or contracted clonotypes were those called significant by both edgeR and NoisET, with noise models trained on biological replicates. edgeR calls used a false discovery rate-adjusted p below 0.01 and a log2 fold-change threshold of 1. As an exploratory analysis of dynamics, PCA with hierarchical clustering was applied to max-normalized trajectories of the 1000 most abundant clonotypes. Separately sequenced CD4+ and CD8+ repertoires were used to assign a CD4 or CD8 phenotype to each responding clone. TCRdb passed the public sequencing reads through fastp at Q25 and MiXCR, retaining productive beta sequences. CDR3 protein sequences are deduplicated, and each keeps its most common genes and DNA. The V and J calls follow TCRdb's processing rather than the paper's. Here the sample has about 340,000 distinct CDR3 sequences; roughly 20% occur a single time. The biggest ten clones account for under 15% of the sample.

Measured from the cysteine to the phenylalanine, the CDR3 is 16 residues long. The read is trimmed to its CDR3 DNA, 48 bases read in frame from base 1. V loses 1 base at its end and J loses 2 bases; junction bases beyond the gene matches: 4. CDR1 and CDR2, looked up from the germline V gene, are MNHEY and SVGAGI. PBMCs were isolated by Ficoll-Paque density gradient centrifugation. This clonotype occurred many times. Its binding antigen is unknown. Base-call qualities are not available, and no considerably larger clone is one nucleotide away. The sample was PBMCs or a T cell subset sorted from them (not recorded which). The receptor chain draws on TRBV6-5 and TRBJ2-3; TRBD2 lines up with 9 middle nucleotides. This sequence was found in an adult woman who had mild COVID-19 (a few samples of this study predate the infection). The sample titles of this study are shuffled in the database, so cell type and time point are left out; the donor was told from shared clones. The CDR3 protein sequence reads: CASSYWPSGNTDTQYF. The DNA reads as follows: TGTGCCAGCAGTTACTGGCCTAGCGGGAACACAGATACGCAGTATTTT.